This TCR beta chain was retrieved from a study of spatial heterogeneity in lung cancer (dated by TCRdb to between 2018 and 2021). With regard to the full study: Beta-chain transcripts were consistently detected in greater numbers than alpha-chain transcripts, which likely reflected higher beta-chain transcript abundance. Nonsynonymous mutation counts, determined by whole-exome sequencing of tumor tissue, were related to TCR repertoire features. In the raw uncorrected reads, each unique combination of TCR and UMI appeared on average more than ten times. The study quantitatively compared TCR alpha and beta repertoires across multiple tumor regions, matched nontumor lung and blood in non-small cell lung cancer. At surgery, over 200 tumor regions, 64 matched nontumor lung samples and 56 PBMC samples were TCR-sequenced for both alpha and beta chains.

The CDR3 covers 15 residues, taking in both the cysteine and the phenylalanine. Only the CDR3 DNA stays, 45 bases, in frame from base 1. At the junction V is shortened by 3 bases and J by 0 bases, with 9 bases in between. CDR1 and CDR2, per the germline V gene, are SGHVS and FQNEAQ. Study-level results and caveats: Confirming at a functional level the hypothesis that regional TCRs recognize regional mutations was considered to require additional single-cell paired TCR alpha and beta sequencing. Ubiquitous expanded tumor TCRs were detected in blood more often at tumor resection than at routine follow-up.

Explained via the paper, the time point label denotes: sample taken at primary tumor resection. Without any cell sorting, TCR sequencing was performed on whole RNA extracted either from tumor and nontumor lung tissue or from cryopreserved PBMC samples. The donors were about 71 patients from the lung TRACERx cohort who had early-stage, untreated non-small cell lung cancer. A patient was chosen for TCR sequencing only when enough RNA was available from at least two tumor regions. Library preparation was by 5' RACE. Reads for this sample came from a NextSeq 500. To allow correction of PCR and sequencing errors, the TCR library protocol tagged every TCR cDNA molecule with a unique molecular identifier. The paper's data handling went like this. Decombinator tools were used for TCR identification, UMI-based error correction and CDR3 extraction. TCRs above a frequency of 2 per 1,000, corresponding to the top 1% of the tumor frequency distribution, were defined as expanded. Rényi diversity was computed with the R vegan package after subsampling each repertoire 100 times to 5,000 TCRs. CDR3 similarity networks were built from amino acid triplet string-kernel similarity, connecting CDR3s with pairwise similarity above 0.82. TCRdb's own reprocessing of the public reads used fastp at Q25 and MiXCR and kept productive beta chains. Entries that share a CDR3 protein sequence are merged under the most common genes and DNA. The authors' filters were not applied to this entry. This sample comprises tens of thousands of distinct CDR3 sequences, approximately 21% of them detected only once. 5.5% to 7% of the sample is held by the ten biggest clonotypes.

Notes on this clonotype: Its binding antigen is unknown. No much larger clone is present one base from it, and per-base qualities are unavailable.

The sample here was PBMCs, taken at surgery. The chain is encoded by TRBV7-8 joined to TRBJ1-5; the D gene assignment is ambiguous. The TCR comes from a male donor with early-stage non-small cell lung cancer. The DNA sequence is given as TGTGCCAGCAGCTTGGTGGCGGGTAGCAATCAGCCCCAGCATTTT. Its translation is CASSLVAGSNQPQHF.